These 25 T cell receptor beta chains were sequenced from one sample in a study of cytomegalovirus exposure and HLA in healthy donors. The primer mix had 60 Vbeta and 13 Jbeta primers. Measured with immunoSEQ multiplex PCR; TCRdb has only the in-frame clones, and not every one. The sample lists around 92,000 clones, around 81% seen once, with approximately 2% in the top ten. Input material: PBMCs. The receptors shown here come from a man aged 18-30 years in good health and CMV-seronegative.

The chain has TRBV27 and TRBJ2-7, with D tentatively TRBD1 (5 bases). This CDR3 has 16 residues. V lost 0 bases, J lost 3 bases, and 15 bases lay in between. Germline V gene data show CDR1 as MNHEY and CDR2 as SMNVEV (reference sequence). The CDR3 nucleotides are TGTGCCAGCAGTTTATCGGGGCCTAACGTCGTCTACGAGCAGTACTTC. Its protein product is CASSLSGPNVVYEQYF.

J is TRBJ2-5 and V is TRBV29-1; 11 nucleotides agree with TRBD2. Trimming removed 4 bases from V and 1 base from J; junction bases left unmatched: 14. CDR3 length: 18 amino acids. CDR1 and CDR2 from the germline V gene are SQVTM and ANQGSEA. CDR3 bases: TGCAGCGTTGTTTTTGGGGGTGCTAGCGGGGGGCTCCAAGAGACCCAGTACTTC. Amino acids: CSVVFGGASGGLQETQYF.

CDR3 residues: CASERGGSYNEQFF. CDR3 bases: TGTGCCAGCGAGCGGGGGGGTTCCTACAATGAGCAGTTCTTC. The genes are TRBV2 and TRBJ2-1, with TRBD2 matching 10 bases. The CDR3 covers 14 residues. Trimming at V came to 8 bases and at J to 1 base, leaving 2 bases not matched to a gene. Per the germline V gene, CDR1 is SNHLY and CDR2 is FYNNEI. The full variable domain, rest sourced from reference TRBV2 and TRBJ2-1, is EPEVTQTPSHQVTQMGQEVILRCVPISNHLYFYWYRQILGQKVEFLVSFYNNEISEKSEIFDDQFSVERPDGSNFTLKIRSTKLEDSAMYFCASERGGSYNEQFFGPGTRLTVL.

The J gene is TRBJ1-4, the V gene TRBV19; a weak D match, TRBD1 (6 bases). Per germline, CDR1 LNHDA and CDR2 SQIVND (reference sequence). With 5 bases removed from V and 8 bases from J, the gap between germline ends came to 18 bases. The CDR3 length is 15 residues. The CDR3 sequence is CASSDPGHPREKLFF. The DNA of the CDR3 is TGTGCCAGTAGTGACCCGGGACATCCAAGGGAAAAACTGTTTTTT.

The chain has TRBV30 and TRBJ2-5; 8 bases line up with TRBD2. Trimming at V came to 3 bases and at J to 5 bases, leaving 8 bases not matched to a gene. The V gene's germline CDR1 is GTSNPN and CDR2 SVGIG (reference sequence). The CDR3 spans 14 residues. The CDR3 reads CAWSDGTSRETQYF. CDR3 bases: TGTGCCTGGAGCGATGGGACTAGTAGGGAGACCCAGTACTTC.

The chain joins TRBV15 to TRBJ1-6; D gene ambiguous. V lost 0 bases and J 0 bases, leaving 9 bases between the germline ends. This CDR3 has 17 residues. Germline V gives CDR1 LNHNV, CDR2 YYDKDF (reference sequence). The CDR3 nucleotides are TGTGCCACCAGCAGAGAGTCCCTTCGCTCCTATAATTCACCCCTCCACTTT. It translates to CATSRESLRSYNSPLHF.

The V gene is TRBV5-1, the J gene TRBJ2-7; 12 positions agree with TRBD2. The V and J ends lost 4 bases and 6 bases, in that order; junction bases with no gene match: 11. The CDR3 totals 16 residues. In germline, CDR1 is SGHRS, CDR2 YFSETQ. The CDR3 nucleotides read TGCGCCAGCAGCCCGCTAGCGGGGGGGCCCTCGGGCGAGCAGTACTTC. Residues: CASSPLAGGPSGEQYF.

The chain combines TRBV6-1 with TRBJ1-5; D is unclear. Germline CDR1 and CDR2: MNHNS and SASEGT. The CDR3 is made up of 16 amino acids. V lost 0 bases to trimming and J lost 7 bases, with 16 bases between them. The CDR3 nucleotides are TGTGCCAGCAGTGAAGCCGGGTCCCCCACGGGGCAGCCCCAGCATTTT. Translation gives CASSEAGSPTGQPQHF.

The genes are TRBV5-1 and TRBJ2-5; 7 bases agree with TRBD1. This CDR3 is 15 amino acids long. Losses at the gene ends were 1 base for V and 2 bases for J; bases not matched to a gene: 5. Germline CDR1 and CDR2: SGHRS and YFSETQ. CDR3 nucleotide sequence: TGCGCCAGCAGCTTGATGGGGACAGATCAAGAGACCCAGTACTTC. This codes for CASSLMGTDQETQYF.

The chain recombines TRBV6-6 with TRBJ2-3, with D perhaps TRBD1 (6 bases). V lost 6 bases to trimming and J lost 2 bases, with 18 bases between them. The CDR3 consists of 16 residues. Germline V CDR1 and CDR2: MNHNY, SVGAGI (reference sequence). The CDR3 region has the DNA TGTGCCAGCAGCACCCAGGGGCCCGGTAACACAGATACGCAGTATTTT. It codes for CASSTQGPGNTDTQYF.

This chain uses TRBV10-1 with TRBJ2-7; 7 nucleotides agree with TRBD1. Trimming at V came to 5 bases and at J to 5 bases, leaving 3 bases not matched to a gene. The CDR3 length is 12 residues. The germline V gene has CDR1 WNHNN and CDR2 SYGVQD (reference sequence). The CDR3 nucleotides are TGCGCCAGCAGTAACAGGGGCAACGAGCAGTACTTC. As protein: CASSNRGNEQYF.

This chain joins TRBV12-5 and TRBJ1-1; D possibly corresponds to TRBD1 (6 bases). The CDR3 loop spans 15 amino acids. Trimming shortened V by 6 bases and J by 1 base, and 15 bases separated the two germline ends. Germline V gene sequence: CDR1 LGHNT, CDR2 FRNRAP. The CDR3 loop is CASGQLSGANTEAFF. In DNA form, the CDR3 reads TGTGCTAGTGGCCAGCTGTCAGGGGCGAACACTGAAGCTTTCTTT.

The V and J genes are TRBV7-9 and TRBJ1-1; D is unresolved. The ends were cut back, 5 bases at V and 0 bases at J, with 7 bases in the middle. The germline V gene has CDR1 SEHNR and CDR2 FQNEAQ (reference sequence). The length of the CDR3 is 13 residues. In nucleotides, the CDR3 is TGTGCCAGCAGCCTGGGCATGAACACTGAAGCTTTCTTT. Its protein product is CASSLGMNTEAFF.

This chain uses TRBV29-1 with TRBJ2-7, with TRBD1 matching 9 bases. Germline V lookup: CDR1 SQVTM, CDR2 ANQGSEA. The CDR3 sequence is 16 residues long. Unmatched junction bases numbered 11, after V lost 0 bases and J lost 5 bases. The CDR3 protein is CSVEEEGTGRIHEQYF. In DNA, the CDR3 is TGCAGCGTTGAAGAAGAAGGGACAGGGAGAATTCACGAGCAGTACTTC.

The CDR3 reads CSVSSGVYGYTF. CDR3 sequence (DNA): TGCAGCGTGTCCTCAGGGGTATATGGCTACACCTTC. The chain is built from TRBV29-1 and TRBJ1-2; D might be TRBD1 (6 bases). V was trimmed by 6 bases and J by 5 bases, leaving 13 bases between them. The CDR3 has 12 amino acids. Germline V gene sequence: CDR1 SQVTM, CDR2 ANQGSEA.

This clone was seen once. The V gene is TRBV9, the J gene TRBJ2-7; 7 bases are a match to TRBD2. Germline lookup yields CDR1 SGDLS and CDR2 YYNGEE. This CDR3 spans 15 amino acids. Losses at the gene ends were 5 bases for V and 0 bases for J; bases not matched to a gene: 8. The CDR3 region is CASRGRLADSYEQYF. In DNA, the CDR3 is TGTGCCAGCAGAGGGAGGCTAGCGGACTCCTACGAGCAGTACTTC.

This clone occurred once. CDR3 in DNA: TGCAGCGTTGAATCTAAGTACTATGGCTACACCTTC. Residues: CSVESKYYGYTF. The gene calls are TRBV29-1 and TRBJ1-2; D is unresolved. CDR3 length equals 12 residues. Trimming removed 2 bases at V and 3 bases at J, with 7 bases between. The V gene's germline CDR1 is SQVTM and CDR2 ANQGSEA.

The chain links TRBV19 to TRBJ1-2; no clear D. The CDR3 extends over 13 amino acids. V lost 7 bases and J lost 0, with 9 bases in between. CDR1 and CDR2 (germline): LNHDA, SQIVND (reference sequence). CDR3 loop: CASKTGTNYGYTF. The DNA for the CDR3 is TGTGCCAGTAAGACGGGGACTAACTATGGCTACACCTTC.

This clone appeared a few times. As DNA, the CDR3 is TGTGCCAGCAGCTCCGCCGAAAGGACAGGGTTCGATGAGCAGTTCTTC. This encodes CASSSAERTGFDEQFF. The chain links TRBV7-2 to TRBJ2-1; 8 bases align to TRBD1. Unmatched junction bases numbered 13, after V lost 4 bases and J lost 8 bases. The CDR3 runs to 16 residues. Germline-derived CDR1 and CDR2 are SGHTA and FQGNSA.

CDR3 bases: TGTGCCTGGACCGATGGACAGGGTAATCAGCCCCAGCATTTT. Its protein is CAWTDGQGNQPQHF. The chain joins TRBV30 to TRBJ1-5, with 8 bases aligning to TRBD1. This CDR3 region has 14 residues. V gave up 4 bases and J gave up 4 bases; unmatched junction bases: 6. Per the germline V gene, CDR1 is GTSNPN and CDR2 is SVGIG (reference sequence). Full variable domain (remainder filled in from reference TRBV30 and TRBJ1-5): SQTIHQWPATLVQPVGSPLSLECTVEGTSNPNLYWYRQAAGRGLQLLFYSVGIGQISSEVPQNLSASRPQDRQFILSSKKLLLSDSGFYLCAWTDGQGNQPQHFGDGTRLSIL.

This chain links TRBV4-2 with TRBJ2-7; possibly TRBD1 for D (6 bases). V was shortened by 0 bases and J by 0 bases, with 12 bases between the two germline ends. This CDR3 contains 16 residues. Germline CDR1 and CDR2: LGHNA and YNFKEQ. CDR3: CASSQEETGVSYEQYF. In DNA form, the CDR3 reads TGTGCCAGCAGCCAAGAGGAGACAGGTGTCTCCTACGAGCAGTACTTC.

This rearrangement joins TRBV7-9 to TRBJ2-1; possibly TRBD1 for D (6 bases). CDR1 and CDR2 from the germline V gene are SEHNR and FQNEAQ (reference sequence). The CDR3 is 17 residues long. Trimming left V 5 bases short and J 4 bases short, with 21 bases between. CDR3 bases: TGTGCCAGCAGCCGCAGGGGACCCAAACTAACTTACAATGAGCAGTTCTTC. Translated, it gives CASSRRGPKLTYNEQFF.

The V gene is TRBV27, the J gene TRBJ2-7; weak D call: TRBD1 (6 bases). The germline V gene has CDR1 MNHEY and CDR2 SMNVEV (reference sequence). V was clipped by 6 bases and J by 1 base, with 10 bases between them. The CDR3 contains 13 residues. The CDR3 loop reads CASRKGESYEQYF. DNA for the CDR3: TGTGCCAGCAGGAAGGGGGAGTCCTACGAGCAGTACTTC.

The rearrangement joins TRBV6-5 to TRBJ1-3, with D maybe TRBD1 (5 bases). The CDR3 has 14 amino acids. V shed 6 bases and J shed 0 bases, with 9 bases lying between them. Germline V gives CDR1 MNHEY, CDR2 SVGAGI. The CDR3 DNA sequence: TGTGCCAGCAGCCCGGGGGGCTCTGGAAACACCATATATTTT. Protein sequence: CASSPGGSGNTIYF.

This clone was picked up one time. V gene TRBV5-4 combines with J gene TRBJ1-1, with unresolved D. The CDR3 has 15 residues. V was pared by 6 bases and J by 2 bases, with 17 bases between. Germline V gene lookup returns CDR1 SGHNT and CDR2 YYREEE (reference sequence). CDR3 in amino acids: CASTADQTFNTEAFF. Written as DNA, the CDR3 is TGTGCCAGCACAGCTGACCAGACATTCAACACTGAAGCTTTCTTT.